This T cell receptor beta chain derives from a study of CD8 T cells in Susac syndrome. Study-level findings and limits: Only a relatively small number of individuals were included in the TCR sequencing and HLA analysis.

Concerning this clonotype: Antigen: not known.

Matching for age and sex applied to the controls, who were healthy donors. Negative magnetic isolation gave CD8+ and CD4+ cells; FACS enriched CD8+ TEMRA. Germline CDR1 reads MDHEN; CDR2 reads SYDVKM. V shed 5 bases and J 2 bases; nucleotides not matched to a gene: 1. This CDR3 is built from 14 residues. The RNA, 0.5 to 1 ug, was put through reverse transcription using random hexamers. An immunoSEQ multiplex PCR amplified TCR beta CDR3 over 54 Vbeta and 13 Jbeta. TCRdb ran MiXCR on the immunoSEQ multiplex PCR reads and lists one entry per CDR3 protein. The repertoire consists of more than 55,000 distinct CDR3 sequences, with just under 95% occurring once and the leading ten covering about 0.25%.

The chain links TRBV28 to TRBJ1-3; 9 bases agree with TRBD1. This clonotype was sampled from a human donor in good health. The sequenced material came from CD8+ T cells from PBMCs. The CDR3 reads CASSRQGAGNTIYF. The DNA for the CDR3 is TGTGCCAGCAGTCGACAGGGGGCTGGAAACACCATATATTTT. Filled out from reference TRBV28 and TRBJ1-3, the complete variable domain reads DVKVTQSSRYLVKRTGEKVFLECVQDMDHENMFWYRQDPGLGLRLIYFSYDVKMKEKGDIPEGYSVSREKKERFSLILESASTNQTSMYLCASSRQGAGNTIYFGEGSWLTVV.